This is a list of T cell receptor beta chains from one sample in a study of blood T cells in healthy people across ages. TCRdb processed the 5' RACE reads anew with MiXCR; each CDR3 protein has one entry. The sample shows 760,000 or so distinct CDR3 sequences, around 25% of them seen only once. The same specimen was also included in a second study, on T cells of mothers and their children.

Sequencing was performed on blood. The receptors were gathered from a boy aged 5-17 years in good health. The CDR3 runs from the conserved cysteine through the conserved F or W. D genes are given only for firm matches. A clone size is listed for some rows: how often the clone was seen (once, few, many), or a class if it is expanded.

clone size	J gene	D gene	V gene	CDR3 protein	CDR3 DNA
-	TRBJ2-7	-	TRBV20-1	CSVHRGGLYEQYF	TGCAGTGTCCACAGGGGAGGCCTCTACGAGCAGTACTTC
few	TRBJ1-4	-	TRBV5-1	CASSLTAGEKLFF	TGCGCCAGCAGCTTGACGGCTGGTGAAAAACTGTTTTTT
few	TRBJ2-7	-	TRBV28	CASSPGGLGYEQYF	TGTGCCAGCAGTCCCGGAGGGTTGGGCTACGAGCAGTACTTC
-	TRBJ2-7	TRBD1	TRBV9	CASSSQPGQGGEQYF	TGTGCCAGCAGCTCTCAACCGGGACAGGGTGGCGAGCAGTACTTC
-	TRBJ2-1	TRBD1	TRBV7-3	CASRASGTGVDEQFF	TGTGCCAGCAGGGCCTCCGGGACAGGGGTGGATGAGCAGTTCTTC
-	TRBJ2-3	-	TRBV24-1	CATSGTQGTDTQYF	TGTGCCACCAGTGGCACCCAGGGCACAGATACGCAGTATTTT
many	TRBJ1-4	TRBD1	TRBV20-1	CSAQETGFDEKLFF	TGCAGTGCTCAAGAGACAGGGTTTGATGAAAAACTGTTTTTT
many	TRBJ2-1	TRBD2	TRBV3-1	CASSLSGGNYNEQFF	TGTGCCAGCAGCCTTAGCGGGGGCAACTACAATGAGCAGTTCTTC
-	TRBJ2-7	-	TRBV6-6	CASSLREGGYEQYF	TGTGCCAGCAGCCTCAGGGAAGGGGGCTACGAGCAGTACTTC
-	TRBJ1-1	-	TRBV29-1	CSVVKGLGEAFF	TGCAGCGTTGTGAAGGGGCTTGGTGAAGCTTTCTTT
few	TRBJ2-7	-	TRBV7-9	CASRIGGDNEQYF	TGTGCCAGCAGGATCGGGGGCGATAACGAGCAGTACTTC
-	TRBJ2-5	-	TRBV20-1	CSATQGGEETQYF	TGCAGTGCTACCCAGGGGGGAGAAGAGACCCAGTACTTC
few	TRBJ1-6	-	TRBV21-1	CASLRQTVGSPLHF	TGTGCCAGCCTCCGACAGACAGTGGGATCACCCCTCCACTTT
-	TRBJ1-1	-	TRBV7-2	CASTFGGTEAFF	TGTGCCAGCACTTTCGGGGGGACTGAAGCTTTCTTT
-	TRBJ1-1	-	TRBV7-2	CASSPMGTEAFF	TGTGCCAGCAGCCCCATGGGGACTGAAGCTTTCTTT
-	TRBJ2-1	-	TRBV4-2	CASSQGTQGKTYNEQFF	TGTGCCAGCAGCCAAGGTACACAGGGAAAAACCTACAATGAGCAGTTCTTC
-	TRBJ1-2	-	TRBV28	CASSSTDNGYTF	TGTGCCAGCAGTTCGACAGATAATGGCTACACCTTC
many	TRBJ2-3	-	TRBV12-3/TRBV12-4	CASSFRGSDTQYF	TGTGCCAGCAGTTTCCGGGGCAGCGATACGCAGTATTTT
-	TRBJ1-2	-	TRBV19	CASTLGGGDYYGYTF	TGTGCCAGTACTTTAGGAGGAGGGGACTACTATGGCTACACCTTC
-	TRBJ2-4	TRBD2	TRBV15	CATSGGGKRQNIQYF	TGTGCCACCAGCGGCGGGGGGAAGCGGCAAAACATTCAGTACTTC
many	TRBJ2-5	-	TRBV4-1	CASSQVGRETQYF	TGCGCCAGCAGCCAAGTTGGTCGGGAGACCCAGTACTTC
-	TRBJ2-5	-	TRBV13	CASSPSGLQGGETQYF	TGTGCCAGCAGCCCCTCTGGATTGCAAGGCGGGGAGACCCAGTACTTC
-	TRBJ2-7	TRBD1	TRBV29-1	CSGGGDRAIKTYEQYF	TGCAGCGGGGGAGGGGACAGGGCCATCAAAACCTACGAGCAGTACTTC
-	TRBJ2-1	-	TRBV5-6	CASSPVYYNEQFF	TGTGCCAGCAGCCCCGTGTACTACAATGAGCAGTTCTTC
-	TRBJ2-4	-	TRBV6-2/TRBV6-3	CASREGGKNIQYF	TGTGCCAGCAGAGAGGGGGGCAAAAACATTCAGTACTTC
many	TRBJ2-6	TRBD2	TRBV7-3	CASSLLAGDFSGANVLTF	TGTGCCAGCAGCTTACTAGCGGGAGACTTCTCTGGGGCCAACGTCCTGACTTTC
-	TRBJ2-1	TRBD2	TRBV20-1	CSARDAGLAVSNEQFF	TGCAGTGCTAGAGATGCGGGACTAGCGGTCAGCAATGAGCAGTTCTTC
many	TRBJ2-7	-	TRBV3-1	CASSQGISYEQYF	TGTGCCAGCAGCCAAGGTATTTCCTACGAGCAGTACTTC
-	TRBJ2-1	TRBD1	TRBV20-1	CSALGTVYNEQFF	TGCAGTGCTCTCGGGACAGTCTACAATGAGCAGTTCTTC
-	TRBJ1-4	-	TRBV3-1	CASRVGGGSEKLFF	TGTGCCAGCAGAGTCGGGGGAGGGAGTGAAAAACTGTTTTTT
-	TRBJ1-2	-	TRBV6-1	CASSEISGVYGYTF	TGTGCCAGCAGTGAAATATCTGGGGTCTATGGCTACACCTTC
-	TRBJ2-7	TRBD2	TRBV3-1	CASSRGTSGYEQYF	TGTGCCAGCAGCCGAGGGACTAGCGGCTACGAGCAGTACTTC
few	TRBJ2-2	-	TRBV18	CASSKGANTGELFF	TGTGCCAGCTCGAAGGGGGCGAACACCGGGGAGCTGTTTTTT
few	TRBJ2-3	TRBD2	TRBV9	CASSEVAGGSPDTQYF	TGTGCCAGCAGCGAGGTCGCCGGGGGGAGTCCGGATACGCAGTATTTT
few	TRBJ2-2	TRBD2	TRBV7-2	CASSLVAGLAGAELFF	TGTGCCAGCAGCTTAGTGGCAGGACTAGCGGGGGCCGAGCTGTTTTTT
few	TRBJ2-1	-	TRBV15	CATSRDPLMDEQFF	TGTGCCACCAGCAGAGACCCCCTAATGGATGAGCAGTTCTTC
few	TRBJ1-6	TRBD1	TRBV11-2	CASSLLHSGTGGNSPLHF	TGTGCCAGCAGCTTGCTACATTCCGGGACAGGGGGAAATTCACCCCTCCACTTT
-	TRBJ2-1	TRBD1	TRBV6-1	CASSENRDRDYNEQFF	TGTGCCAGCAGCGAGAACCGGGACAGGGACTACAATGAGCAGTTCTTC
many	TRBJ2-7	-	TRBV12-3/TRBV12-4	CASSLAGVYEQYF	TGTGCCAGCAGCTTGGCTGGTGTCTACGAGCAGTACTTC
few	TRBJ2-1	TRBD2	TRBV6-1	CASRTVSELAGYPGNEQFF	TGTGCCAGCAGAACGGTATCGGAACTAGCGGGGTATCCGGGGAATGAGCAGTTCTTC
-	TRBJ2-7	TRBD1	TRBV28	CASSSDWQGAGEQYF	TGTGCCAGCAGTTCTGATTGGCAGGGGGCAGGCGAGCAGTACTTC
-	TRBJ2-5	-	TRBV7-8	CASSFVSAGFEETQYF	TGTGCCAGCAGCTTCGTGTCCGCAGGGTTCGAAGAGACCCAGTACTTC
-	TRBJ2-5	-	TRBV5-5	CASSLAMSGAQYF	TGTGCCAGCAGCTTGGCCATGTCCGGGGCCCAGTACTTC
few	TRBJ2-7	TRBD1	TRBV7-9	CASSSGQAFPYEQYF	TGTGCCAGCAGTTCGGGACAGGCCTTCCCCTACGAGCAGTACTTC
-	TRBJ2-1	-	TRBV29-1	CSVSPAELTYNEQFF	TGCAGCGTCAGCCCCGCGGAATTAACCTACAATGAGCAGTTCTTC
few	TRBJ2-5	-	TRBV2	CASSEYRMGQETQYF	TGTGCCAGCAGTGAGTACAGAATGGGGCAAGAGACCCAGTACTTC
-	TRBJ1-2	-	TRBV7-2	CASSFRSGGSGYGYTF	TGTGCCAGCAGCTTCCGAAGTGGGGGGAGCGGCTATGGCTACACCTTC
-	TRBJ1-6	-	TRBV4-1	CASSQIGTNSPLHF	TGCGCCAGCAGCCAAATAGGCACCAATTCACCCCTCCACTTT
-	TRBJ2-1	-	TRBV7-8	CASSTAPVVEQFF	TGTGCCAGCAGCACCGCCCCCGTGGTTGAGCAGTTCTTC
few	TRBJ2-5	-	TRBV6-1	CASSEGIHPQETQYF	TGTGCCAGCAGTGAAGGCATCCACCCACAAGAGACCCAGTACTTC
-	TRBJ2-2	TRBD2	TRBV7-3	CASAGDNTGELFF	TGTGCCTCGGCGGGGGACAACACCGGGGAGCTGTTTTTT
few	TRBJ2-4	TRBD2	TRBV5-1	CASSPGLAGLIQYF	TGCGCCAGCAGCCCCGGACTAGCGGGACTTATTCAGTACTTC
many	TRBJ2-7	-	TRBV3-1	CASSQTGPYEQYF	TGTGCCAGCAGCCAAACGGGGCCCTACGAGCAGTACTTC
few	TRBJ2-4	-	TRBV7-9	CASSLMGAKNIQYF	TGTGCCAGCAGCTTAATGGGGGCCAAAAACATTCAGTACTTC
-	TRBJ1-1	TRBD1	TRBV20-1	CSAGNLDRGSSGPELRAFF	TGCAGTGCCGGCAATTTAGACAGGGGGTCCTCGGGGCCTGAATTAAGAGCTTTCTTT
-	TRBJ1-5	TRBD1	TRBV12-3/TRBV12-4	CASSLAVRTGSPLYSNQPQHF	TGTGCCAGCAGTTTAGCGGTTAGGACAGGGTCCCCACTCTATAGCAATCAGCCCCAGCATTTT